This is a list of T cell receptor beta chains from one sample in a study of PD-1 blockade in classical Hodgkin lymphoma. Clones were read by immunoSEQ multiplex PCR, and TCRdb kept only the in-frame ones, dropping some. The repertoire includes roughly 18,000 clones, 80% of them detected once, and roughly 22% sits in the top ten. Sequencing was performed on peripheral blood mononuclear cells (PBMCs), taken before the fourth cycle of nivolumab. These receptors were taken from a human donor with classical Hodgkin lymphoma. The CDR3 runs from the conserved cysteine through the conserved F or W. A D gene is named only where the DNA matches it firmly. Clone sizes are given selectively: once, few, many, or a class where the clone is expanded.

CDR3 protein: CASIRQGVPNQPQHF; CDR3 DNA: TGTGCCAGCATTCGACAGGGGGTCCCCAATCAGCCCCAGCATTTT; clone size: -; V gene: TRBV6-1; D gene: TRBD1; J gene: TRBJ1-5
CDR3 protein: CASSFGAGGNEQFF; CDR3 DNA: TGTGCCAGCAGCTTTGGGGCAGGGGGCAATGAGCAGTTCTTC; clone size: -; V gene: TRBV5-4; D gene: TRBD1; J gene: TRBJ2-1
CDR3 protein: CASEEEPPYNEQFF; CDR3 DNA: TGTGCCAGCGAGGAGGAACCCCCCTACAATGAGCAGTTCTTC; clone size: -; V gene: TRBV2; D gene: -; J gene: TRBJ2-1
CDR3 protein: CASSLGGLGNQPQHF; CDR3 DNA: TGTGCCAGCAGCTTGGGGGGGCTCGGCAATCAGCCCCAGCATTTT; clone size: medium-sized; V gene: TRBV7-9; D gene: -; J gene: TRBJ1-5
CDR3 protein: CASSGGSGRRNIQYF; CDR3 DNA: TGTGCCAGCAGTGGGGGGAGCGGGAGGAGAAACATTCAGTACTTC; clone size: -; V gene: TRBV2; D gene: TRBD2; J gene: TRBJ2-4
CDR3 protein: CASSLQGAAGDTQYF; CDR3 DNA: TGCGCCAGCAGCTTACAGGGGGCGGCTGGGGATACGCAGTATTTT; clone size: -; V gene: TRBV5-1; D gene: TRBD1; J gene: TRBJ2-3
CDR3 protein: CASSLGSPPEQYF; CDR3 DNA: TGTGCCAGCAGCTTAGGGAGCCCCCCCGAGCAGTACTTC; clone size: -; V gene: TRBV7-2; D gene: -; J gene: TRBJ2-7
CDR3 protein: CASRLTGGSDTQYF; CDR3 DNA: TGTGCCAGTAGGCTGACAGGCGGCTCAGATACGCAGTATTTT; clone size: -; V gene: TRBV19; D gene: -; J gene: TRBJ2-3
CDR3 protein: CASSDPTGKKNLYNEQFF; CDR3 DNA: TGCGCCAGCAGCGACCCTACCGGAAAAAAAAATCTATACAATGAGCAGTTCTTC; clone size: -; V gene: TRBV5-1; D gene: -; J gene: TRBJ2-1
CDR3 protein: CASSELDSEVYGYTF; CDR3 DNA: TGTGCCAGCAGTGAATTAGACAGCGAAGTCTATGGCTACACCTTC; clone size: -; V gene: TRBV2; D gene: -; J gene: TRBJ1-2
CDR3 protein: CASSNRTGIYGYTF; CDR3 DNA: TGTGCCAGCTCAAATCGGACAGGGATCTATGGCTACACCTTC; clone size: -; V gene: TRBV18; D gene: TRBD1; J gene: TRBJ1-2
CDR3 protein: CASSEPDRVENTIYF; CDR3 DNA: TGTGCCAGCAGCGAACCCGACAGGGTTGAAAACACCATATATTTT; clone size: -; V gene: TRBV5-6; D gene: TRBD1; J gene: TRBJ1-3
CDR3 protein: CASSLEAGFSNQPQHF; CDR3 DNA: TGTGCCAGCAGTTTGGAGGCGGGTTTTAGCAATCAGCCCCAGCATTTT; clone size: -; V gene: TRBV28; D gene: -; J gene: TRBJ1-5
CDR3 protein: CASSRQGRTGELFF; CDR3 DNA: TGTGCCAGCAGTAGACAGGGACGCACCGGGGAGCTGTTTTTT; clone size: few; V gene: TRBV2; D gene: TRBD1; J gene: TRBJ2-2
CDR3 protein: CASSQPHRNQPQHF; CDR3 DNA: TGTGCCAGCAGCCAGCCCCATCGCAATCAGCCCCAGCATTTT; clone size: -; V gene: TRBV25-1; D gene: -; J gene: TRBJ1-5
CDR3 protein: CASSLIPTTNEKLFF; CDR3 DNA: TGTGCCAGCAGCTTAATCCCTACAACTAATGAAAAACTGTTTTTT; clone size: once; V gene: TRBV7-9; D gene: -; J gene: TRBJ1-4
CDR3 protein: CASSPGLVYNEQFF; CDR3 DNA: TGCGCCAGTTCGCCGGGACTAGTGTACAATGAGCAGTTCTTC; clone size: once; V gene: TRBV10-2; D gene: TRBD2; J gene: TRBJ2-1
CDR3 protein: CASSSSTGKGDPGNTIYF; CDR3 DNA: TGTGCCAGCAGCTCCTCGACAGGGAAGGGGGATCCTGGAAACACCATATATTTT; clone size: -; V gene: TRBV5-4; D gene: TRBD1; J gene: TRBJ1-3
CDR3 protein: CASSHGQEYEQYF; CDR3 DNA: TGCGCCAGCAGCCACGGACAGGAATACGAGCAGTACTTC; clone size: -; V gene: TRBV5-1; D gene: TRBD1; J gene: TRBJ2-7
CDR3 protein: CASTVDGNQPQHF; CDR3 DNA: TGTGCCAGCACCGTGGACGGCAATCAGCCCCAGCATTTT; clone size: -; V gene: TRBV2; D gene: -; J gene: TRBJ1-5
CDR3 protein: CASHRGPSYNSPLHF; CDR3 DNA: TGTGCCTCCCACAGGGGCCCATCGTATAATTCACCCCTCCACTTT; clone size: -; V gene: TRBV2; D gene: TRBD1; J gene: TRBJ1-6
CDR3 protein: CASSPESSADTQYF; CDR3 DNA: TGTGCCAGCTCACCAGAATCTTCGGCAGATACGCAGTATTTT; clone size: once; V gene: TRBV18; D gene: -; J gene: TRBJ2-3